Included here is one T cell receptor beta chain sequence, with context. With 3 bases clipped from V and 5 bases from J, the junction kept 5 bases outside the gene matches. Germline CDR1 reads SGHTA; CDR2 reads FQGTGA. The CDR3 loop spans 14 amino acids. The PCR used 60 Vbeta and 13 Jbeta primers. TCRdb's copy holds only in-frame clones and misses some; the assay was immunoSEQ multiplex PCR. Here the sample spans around 150,000 clones, 60% to 85% being singletons. The data belong to a study of cytomegalovirus exposure and HLA in healthy donors. Material: PBMCs. V gene TRBV7-3 combines with J gene TRBJ2-3, with 7 bases identical to TRBD2. This receptor was taken from a man younger than 35 in good health and CMV-seronegative. The CDR3 sequence: CASSLMIAGDTQYF. CDR3 in DNA: TGTGCCAGCAGCTTGATGATAGCGGGAGATACGCAGTATTTT.